A single sample is the source of the 13 T cell receptor beta chains below, sequenced in a study of blood T cell repertoires in COVID-19. The repertoire was sequenced with immunoSEQ multiplex PCR; TCRdb's copy has only in-frame clones and lacks some. The table lists roughly 15,000 clones, around 80% of them singletons, with roughly 28% in the top ten. The sample taken for sequencing was peripheral blood. The receptor source for this set is a woman aged 70-85 years with active COVID-19.

The J gene is TRBJ2-1, the V gene TRBV29-1; TRBD2 matches at 9 bases. This CDR3 has 13 residues. The junction had 6 bases not matched to a gene; V was cut back by 5 bases and J by 7 bases. Germline-derived CDR1 and CDR2 are SQVTM and ANQGSEA. The CDR3 protein is CSVRPSGKNEQFF. The CDR3 DNA is TGCAGCGTTCGGCCTAGCGGGAAAAATGAGCAGTTCTTC.

The V call is TRBV6-4, the J call TRBJ2-2, with D possibly being TRBD1 (5 bases). With 6 bases removed from V and 4 bases from J, the gap between germline ends came to 9 bases. From germline, CDR1 is MRHNA and CDR2 SNTAGT. The CDR3 covers 13 residues. Here the CDR3 DNA reads TGTGCCAGCAGACAGGACATCACCGGGGAGCTGTTTTTT. Its translation is CASRQDITGELFF.

The J gene is TRBJ2-2, the V gene TRBV9, with TRBD1 matching over 10 bases. The CDR3 length is 18 residues. The germline gives CDR1 SGDLS, CDR2 YYNGEE. Losses at the gene ends were 2 bases for V and 5 bases for J; bases not matched to a gene: 12. The CDR3 coding sequence is TGTGCCAGCAGCGTTTACAGCTGGACAGGGGGAAAGACCGGGGAGCTGTTTTTT. Translation: CASSVYSWTGGKTGELFF.

The V gene is TRBV7-9, the J gene TRBJ1-5; D perhaps matches TRBD1 (5 bases). The CDR3 covers 15 residues. Germline CDR1 and CDR2: SEHNR and FQNEAQ (reference sequence). V was clipped by 4 bases and J by 5 bases, with 15 bases between them. As DNA, the CDR3 is TGTGCCAGCAGCTCAACCAGGGAAACGGATCAGCCCCAGCATTTT. Translating gives CASSSTRETDQPQHF.

This chain links TRBV6-2 or TRBV6-3 with TRBJ2-3; 10 bases align to TRBD2. The CDR3 length is 17 residues. The V gene's germline CDR1 is MNHEY and CDR2 SVGEGT. The ends lost 6 bases at V and 6 bases at J; junction bases unmatched: 15. CDR3 in DNA: TGTGCCAGCAGCCCCCGGACTAGCGGTTCAAGAGGGGATACGCAGTATTTT. Protein product: CASSPRTSGSRGDTQYF.

The V call is TRBV28, the J call TRBJ2-7, with 8 bases fitting TRBD2. This CDR3 spans 13 amino acids. Losses at the gene ends were 9 bases for V and 2 bases for J; bases not matched to a gene: 6. Germline CDR1 and CDR2: MDHEN and SYDVKM. The CDR3 here is CASLSGGTYEQYF. CDR3 coding DNA: TGTGCCAGTTTGAGCGGGGGAACCTACGAGCAGTACTTC.

The V gene is TRBV5-8, the J gene TRBJ2-7; possible D gene TRBD2, 5 bases. The CDR3 contains 12 residues. Germline V gene data show CDR1 as SGHTS and CDR2 as YDEGEE. V was clipped by 6 bases and J by 2 bases, with 9 bases between them. CDR3 in amino acids: CASTRGAYEQYF. CDR3 coding DNA: TGTGCCAGCACCCGGGGAGCCTACGAGCAGTACTTC.

This chain links TRBV7-3 with TRBJ2-1, with 7 nucleotides matching TRBD2. In germline, CDR1 is SGHTA, CDR2 FQGTGA. The CDR3 spans 19 residues. The junction had 11 bases not matched to a gene; V was cut back by 0 bases and J by 0 bases. The CDR3 is CASSLTAASGPLSYNEQFF. CDR3 DNA sequence: TGTGCCAGCAGCTTAACAGCGGCTAGCGGACCTCTCTCCTACAATGAGCAGTTCTTC.

This chain connects TRBV24-1 to TRBJ2-6; 7 bases fit TRBD1. Germline loops: CDR1 KGHDR, CDR2 SFDVKD. After removal of 6 bases from V and 4 bases from J, the junction contained 11 bases not matched to a gene. CDR3 length: 17 amino acids. CDR3 nucleotides: TGTGCCACCAGTTCGACAGGGACCCACCGAGGGGCCAACGTCCTGACTTTC. Its translation: CATSSTGTHRGANVLTF.

This chain links TRBV5-1 with TRBJ2-3, with 8 bases that match TRBD2. The germline V gene encodes CDR1 SGHRS and CDR2 YFSETQ. The CDR3 spans 15 residues. V dropped 2 bases and J dropped 3; count of bases not matched to a gene: 5. Here the CDR3 reads CASSLISGTTDTQYF. Here the CDR3 DNA reads TGCGCCAGCAGCTTAATTAGCGGGACTACAGATACGCAGTATTTT.

J is TRBJ1-2 and V is TRBV5-5; no reliable D call. This CDR3 region has 15 residues. The V gene lost 4 bases and the J gene lost 6 bases, with 19 bases spanning the gap. Looked up from germline, CDR1 is SGHKS and CDR2 is YYEKEE (reference sequence). Here the CDR3 DNA reads TGTGCCAGCAGCCCCCCAGGTACTTACGGGAATGGCTACACCTTC. Translating it yields CASSPPGTYGNGYTF.

This chain links TRBV5-4 with TRBJ1-2; D not certain. The V end was cut by 4 bases, the J end by 2 bases, with 12 bases between. This CDR3 is 14 amino acids long. Germline V CDR1 and CDR2: SGHNT, YYREEE (reference sequence). Here the CDR3 DNA reads TGTGCCAGCAGCCACCTCGACGGGAACTATGGCTACACCTTC. It translates to CASSHLDGNYGYTF.

The chain joins TRBV6-6 to TRBJ2-1; 8 bases are shared with TRBD1. The CDR3 spans 15 residues. The germline gives CDR1 MNHNY, CDR2 SVGAGI (reference sequence). Losses at the gene ends were 6 bases for V and 3 bases for J; bases not matched to a gene: 7. The CDR3 region has the DNA TGTGCCAGCAGATCACCCGGGACAGGCTACAATGAGCAGTTCTTC. Translated: CASRSPGTGYNEQFF.